This TCR beta chain appears in the sequencing data of a study of human T cells and chemical hapten exposure. Time point reported: pre-sensitization, week 0. The treatment was: therapeutic diphenylcyclopropenone sensitization with weekly scalp DPC. One entry per CDR3 protein results from TCRdb running MiXCR on the RACE reads. The repertoire holds about 68,000 distinct CDR3 sequences, with 11% as singletons. This clonotype was counted ten times or more. With V trimmed by 5 bases and J by 7 bases, 10 bases remained unmatched. This CDR3 comprises 16 residues. Germline V gives CDR1 SGHAT, CDR2 FQNNGV. The sample was whole blood, taken in connection with sensitization to the hapten diphenylcyclopropenone (DPC). This chain connects TRBV11-2 to TRBJ1-5; 11 nucleotides line up with TRBD1. This receptor was taken from a woman aged 50 to 60 with alopecia areata. Some clones in this sample may be carry-over from other donors' samples. This CDR3 is CASSGGTGGSRQPQHF. The CDR3 coding sequence is TGTGCCAGCAGCGGTGGGACAGGGGGAAGTAGGCAGCCCCAGCATTTT.